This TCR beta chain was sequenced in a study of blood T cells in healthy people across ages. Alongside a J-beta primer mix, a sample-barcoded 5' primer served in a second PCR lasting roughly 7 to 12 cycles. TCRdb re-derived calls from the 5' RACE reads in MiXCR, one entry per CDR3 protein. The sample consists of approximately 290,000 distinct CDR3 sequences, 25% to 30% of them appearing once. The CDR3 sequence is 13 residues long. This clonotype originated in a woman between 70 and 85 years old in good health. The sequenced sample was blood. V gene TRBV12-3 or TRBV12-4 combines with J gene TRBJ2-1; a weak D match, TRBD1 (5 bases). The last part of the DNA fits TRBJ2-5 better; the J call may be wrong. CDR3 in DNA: TGTGCCAGCACCATGGGCAGGGATGTGGCCCAGTACTTC. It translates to CASTMGRDVAQYF.